Below, one T cell receptor (beta chain) is given with its context. Profiling relied on immunoSEQ multiplex PCR, and the TCRdb table lists in-frame clones only, not all of them. The profile shows 30,000 to 40,000 clones, more than 75% of them singletons. The data derive from a study of STAT5B mutations in CD4+ large granular lymphocyte leukemia. The V end lost 2 bases, the J end lost 0 bases, and 20 bases lay between the germline ends. The germline V gene encodes CDR1 GTSNPN and CDR2 SVGIG (reference sequence). CDR3 length equals 18 residues. The sample consisted of CD4+ T cells from blood buffy coats. The sequence came from a human donor in good health. The chain uses TRBV30 and TRBJ1-5, with D perhaps TRBD1 (5 bases). The chain's CDR3 is CAWSFGRGPYLSNQPQHF. The CDR3 coding sequence is TGTGCCTGGAGTTTTGGGCGGGGCCCTTATCTTAGCAATCAGCCCCAGCATTTT.